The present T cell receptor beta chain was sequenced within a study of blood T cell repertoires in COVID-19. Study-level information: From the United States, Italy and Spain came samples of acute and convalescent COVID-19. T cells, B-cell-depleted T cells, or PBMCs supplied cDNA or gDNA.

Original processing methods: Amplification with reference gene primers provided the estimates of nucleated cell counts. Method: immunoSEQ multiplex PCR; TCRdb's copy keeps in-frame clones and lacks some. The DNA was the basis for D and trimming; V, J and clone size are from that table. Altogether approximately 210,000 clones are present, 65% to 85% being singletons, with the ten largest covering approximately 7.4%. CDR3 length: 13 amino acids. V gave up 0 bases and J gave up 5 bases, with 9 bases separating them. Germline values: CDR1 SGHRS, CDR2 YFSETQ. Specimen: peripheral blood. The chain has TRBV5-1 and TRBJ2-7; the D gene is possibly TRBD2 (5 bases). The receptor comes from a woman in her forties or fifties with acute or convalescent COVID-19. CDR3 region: CASSLETRDEQYF. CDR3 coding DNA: TGCGCCAGCAGCTTGGAGACGCGGGACGAGCAGTACTTC.